This TCR beta chain was recovered during a study of blood T cell repertoires in COVID-19. Study-wide background: Donors in the United States, Italy and Spain gave samples during acute or convalescent COVID-19.

Sequenced by immunoSEQ multiplex PCR; TCRdb stores in-frame clones only, minus some. The sample gives roughly 250,000 clones, approximately 89% of which show up once; around 10% is in the top ten. This CDR3 contains 12 residues. Germline V lookup: CDR1 SNHLY, CDR2 FYNNEI. V was trimmed by 8 bases and J by 1 base, leaving 9 bases between them. This receptor was taken from a man aged 40-55 years who had recovered from COVID-19. The gene calls are TRBV2 and TRBJ2-7; a possible D gene is TRBD2 (6 bases). Material: peripheral blood. CDR3 nucleotide sequence: TGTGCCAGCTTGGGGGGTTCCTACGAGCAGTACTTC. Encoded protein: CASLGGSYEQYF.